This T cell receptor beta chain was profiled in a study of blood T cell repertoires in COVID-19. This clone turned up a few times. Germline lookup yields CDR1 MDHEN and CDR2 SYDVKM. Trimming shortened V by 3 bases and J by 2 bases, and 14 bases separated the two germline ends. This CDR3 spans 16 amino acids. Libraries were prepared by immunoSEQ multiplex PCR; TCRdb keeps only in-frame clonotypes and omits some of them. This sample has 120,000 to 150,000 clones, with around four fifths found just once. The sequence was collected from a human donor in a cohort sampled during active COVID-19. This chain connects TRBV28 to TRBJ2-1; a possible D gene is TRBD2 (5 bases). Sequencing was done on a sample of peripheral blood. The CDR3 loop is CASSLVGSVTYNEQFF. Here the CDR3 DNA reads TGTGCCAGCAGTTTGGTTGGTAGCGTGACCTACAATGAGCAGTTCTTC.